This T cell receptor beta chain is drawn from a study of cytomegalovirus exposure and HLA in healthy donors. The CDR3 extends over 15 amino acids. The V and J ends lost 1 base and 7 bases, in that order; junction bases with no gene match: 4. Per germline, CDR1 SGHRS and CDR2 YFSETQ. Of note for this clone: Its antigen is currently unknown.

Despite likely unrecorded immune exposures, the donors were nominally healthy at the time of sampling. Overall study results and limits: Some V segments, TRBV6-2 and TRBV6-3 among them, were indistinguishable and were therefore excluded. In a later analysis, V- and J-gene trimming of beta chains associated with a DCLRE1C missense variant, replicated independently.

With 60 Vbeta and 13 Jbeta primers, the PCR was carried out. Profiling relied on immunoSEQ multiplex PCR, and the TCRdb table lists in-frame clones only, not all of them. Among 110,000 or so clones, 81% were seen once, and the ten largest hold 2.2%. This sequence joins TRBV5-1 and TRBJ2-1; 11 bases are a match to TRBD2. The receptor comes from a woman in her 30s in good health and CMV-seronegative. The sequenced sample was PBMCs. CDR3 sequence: CASSLLAGGPNEQFF. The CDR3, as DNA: TGCGCCAGCAGCTTGTTAGCGGGAGGGCCAAATGAGCAGTTCTTC.